This T cell receptor (beta chain) was recovered during a study of neurological immune-mediated disorders. Trimming cost V 5 bases and J 4 bases; bases outside gene matches: 0. The CDR3 runs to 12 residues. Using its own MiXCR run on the 5' RACE reads, TCRdb lists one record per CDR3 protein. The sample shows about 46,000 distinct CDR3 sequences, under 2% of them seen only once. This clonotype was observed many times. The receptor was isolated from a middle-aged woman with multiple sclerosis. This chain joins TRBV12-3 or TRBV12-4 and TRBJ1-2, with 8 positions matching TRBD1. Specimen: PBMCs. The CDR3 loop reads CASSGQGYGYTF. The DNA of the CDR3 is TGTGCCAGCAGTGGACAGGGCTATGGCTACACCTTC.